Below, 2 T cell receptor beta chains from the same sample are listed, as sequenced in a study of T cells in Graves' hyperthyroidism and ophthalmopathy. The TCR beta CDR3 regions underwent amplification using RNA transcripts as the source. The HTBI primer set served for first-round RT-PCR of the TCR CDR3. TCRdb independently ran MiXCR on the multiplex PCR reads; one entry per CDR3 protein. The sample lists some 350,000 distinct CDR3 sequences; about 18% were seen once. The specimen was blood. The receptors derive from a young woman with Graves' hyperthyroidism.

This clonotype was picked up many times. The CDR3 nucleotides read TGTGCCAGCACCTACGGGACACTGAATCAGCCCCAGCATTTT. Amino acid sequence: CASTYGTLNQPQHF. The rearrangement joins TRBV28 to TRBJ1-5; possibly TRBD1 for D (6 bases). The germline V gene encodes CDR1 MDHEN and CDR2 SYDVKM. The V end lost 7 bases, the J end lost 4 bases, and 14 bases lay between the germline ends. The CDR3 is 14 residues long.

This clonotype was found many times. In DNA form, the CDR3 reads TGTGCCACCAGTGACTGGAGGGGGAATCAGCCCCAGCATTTT. It translates to CATSDWRGNQPQHF. This chain links TRBV24-1 with TRBJ1-5; tentatively, D is TRBD1 (6 bases). CDR1 is KGHDR and CDR2 is SFDVKD in the germline V gene. The CDR3 spans 14 residues. V lost 4 bases, J lost 4 bases, and 10 bases lay in between.